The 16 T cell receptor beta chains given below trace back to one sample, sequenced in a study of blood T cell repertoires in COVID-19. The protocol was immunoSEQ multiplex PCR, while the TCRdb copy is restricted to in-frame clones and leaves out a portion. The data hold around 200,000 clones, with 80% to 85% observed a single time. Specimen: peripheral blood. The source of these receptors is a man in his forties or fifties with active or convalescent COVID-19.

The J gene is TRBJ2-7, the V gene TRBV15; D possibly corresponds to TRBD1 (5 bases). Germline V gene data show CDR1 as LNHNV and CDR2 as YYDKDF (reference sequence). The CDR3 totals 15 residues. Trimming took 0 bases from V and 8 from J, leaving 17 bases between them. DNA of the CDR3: TGTGCCACCAGCAGAGACCTCGAGACAGCCTCAAAGCAGTACTTC. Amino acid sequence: CATSRDLETASKQYF.

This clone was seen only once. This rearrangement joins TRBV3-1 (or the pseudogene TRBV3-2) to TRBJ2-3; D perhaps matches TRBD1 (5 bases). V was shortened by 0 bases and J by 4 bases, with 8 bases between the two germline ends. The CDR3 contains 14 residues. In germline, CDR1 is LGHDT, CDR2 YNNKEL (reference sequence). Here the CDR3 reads CASSQDRGSDTQYF. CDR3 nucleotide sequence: TGTGCCAGCAGCCAAGATAGGGGTTCAGATACGCAGTATTTT.

The DNA for the CDR3 is TGTGCCACCCGAGAGGGTACATCTGGGGCCAACGTCCTGACTTTC. This encodes CATREGTSGANVLTF. The V gene is TRBV27, the J gene TRBJ2-6; possible D gene TRBD2, 5 bases. The CDR3 contains 15 residues. Germline loops: CDR1 MNHEY, CDR2 SMNVEV (reference sequence). The V end lost 10 bases, the J end lost 1 base, and 14 bases lay between the germline ends. The variable domain in full, with the rest retrieved from reference TRBV27 and TRBJ2-6, is EAQVTQNPRYLITVTGKKLTVTCSQNMNHEYMSWYRQDPGLGLRQIYYSMNVEVTDKGDVPEGYKVSRKEKRNFPLILESPSPNQTSLYFCATREGTSGANVLTFGAGSRLTVL.

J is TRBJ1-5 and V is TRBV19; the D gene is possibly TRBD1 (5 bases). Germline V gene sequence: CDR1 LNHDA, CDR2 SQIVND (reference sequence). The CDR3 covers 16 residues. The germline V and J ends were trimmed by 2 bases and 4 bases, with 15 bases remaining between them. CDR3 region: CASSISHPGGNQPQHF. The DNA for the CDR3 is TGTGCCAGTAGTATATCTCACCCCGGGGGGAATCAGCCCCAGCATTTT.

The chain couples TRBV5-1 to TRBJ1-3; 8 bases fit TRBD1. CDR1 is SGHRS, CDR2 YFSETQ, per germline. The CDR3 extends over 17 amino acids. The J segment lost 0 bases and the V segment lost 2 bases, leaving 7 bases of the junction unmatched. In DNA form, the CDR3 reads TGCGCCAGCAGCTTTACTCCCGGGACAGGCTCTGGAAACACCATATATTTT. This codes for CASSFTPGTGSGNTIYF. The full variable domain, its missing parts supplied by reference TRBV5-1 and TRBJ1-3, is KAGVTQTPRYLIKTRGQQVTLSCSPISGHRSVSWYQQTPGQGLQFLFEYFSETQRNKGNFPGRFSGRQFSNSRSEMNVSTLELGDSALYLCASSFTPGTGSGNTIYFGEGSWLTVV.

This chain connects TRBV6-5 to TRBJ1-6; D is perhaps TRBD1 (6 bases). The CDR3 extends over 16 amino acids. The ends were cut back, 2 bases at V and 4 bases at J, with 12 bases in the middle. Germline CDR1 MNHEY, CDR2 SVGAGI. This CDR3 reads CASSYDGRGYNSPLHF. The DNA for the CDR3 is TGTGCCAGCAGTTACGATGGCAGGGGATATAATTCACCCCTCCACTTT.

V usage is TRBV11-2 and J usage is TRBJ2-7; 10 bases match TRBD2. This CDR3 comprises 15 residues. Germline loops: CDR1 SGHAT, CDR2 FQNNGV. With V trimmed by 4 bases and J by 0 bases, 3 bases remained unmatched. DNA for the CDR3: TGTGCCAGCAGCTGGGGACTAGCGAGCTCCTACGAGCAGTACTTC. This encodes CASSWGLASSYEQYF.

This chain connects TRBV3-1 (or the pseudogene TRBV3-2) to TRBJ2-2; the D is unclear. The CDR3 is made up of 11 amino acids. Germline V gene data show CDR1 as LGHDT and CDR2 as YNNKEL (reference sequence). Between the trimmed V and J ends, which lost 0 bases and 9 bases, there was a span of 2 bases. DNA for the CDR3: TGTGCCAGCAGCCAAGATAGGGAGCTGTTTTTT. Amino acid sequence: CASSQDRELFF.

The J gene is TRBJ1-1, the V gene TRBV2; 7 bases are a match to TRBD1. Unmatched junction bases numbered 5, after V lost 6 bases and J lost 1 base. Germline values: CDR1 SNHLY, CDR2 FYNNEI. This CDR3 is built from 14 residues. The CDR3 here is CASRGQPRNTEAFF. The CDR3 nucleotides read TGTGCCAGCAGGGGACAGCCCCGGAACACTGAAGCTTTCTTT.

The DNA for the CDR3 is TGTGCCAGCAGCCCCAATTCACAGGGCGGTCAAGGGGAGCAGTACTTC. Its protein is CASSPNSQGGQGEQYF. V and J are TRBV9 and TRBJ2-7, with D maybe TRBD1 (6 bases). Germline V lookup: CDR1 SGDLS, CDR2 YYNGEE. The V end lost 4 bases, the J end lost 7 bases, and 24 bases lay between the germline ends. This CDR3 region has 16 residues.

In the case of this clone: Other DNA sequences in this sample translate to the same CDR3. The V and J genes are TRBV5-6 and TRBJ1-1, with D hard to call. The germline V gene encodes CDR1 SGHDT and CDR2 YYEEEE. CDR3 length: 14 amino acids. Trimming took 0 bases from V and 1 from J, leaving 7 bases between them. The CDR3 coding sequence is TGTGCCAGCAGCTTGGTAACACCGAACACTGAAGCTTTCTTT. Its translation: CASSLVTPNTEAFF. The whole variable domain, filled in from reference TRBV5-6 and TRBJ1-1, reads DAGVTQSPTHLIKTRGQQVTLRCSPKSGHDTVSWYQQALGQGPQFIFQYYEEEERQRGNFPDRFSGHQFPNYSSELNVNALLLGDSALYLCASSLVTPNTEAFFGQGTRLTVV.

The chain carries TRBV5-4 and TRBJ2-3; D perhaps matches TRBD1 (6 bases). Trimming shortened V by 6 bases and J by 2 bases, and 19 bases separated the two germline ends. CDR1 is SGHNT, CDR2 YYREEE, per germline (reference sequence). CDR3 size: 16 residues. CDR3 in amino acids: CASTRPGASITDTQYF. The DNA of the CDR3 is TGTGCCAGCACCAGACCAGGGGCCTCCATCACAGATACGCAGTATTTT.

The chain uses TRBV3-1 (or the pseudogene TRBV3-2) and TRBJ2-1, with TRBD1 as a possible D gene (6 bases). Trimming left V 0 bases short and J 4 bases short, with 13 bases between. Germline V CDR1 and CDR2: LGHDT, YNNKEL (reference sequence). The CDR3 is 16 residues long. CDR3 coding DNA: TGTGCCAGCAGCCAAGACCGGACAGATTCTTACAATGAGCAGTTCTTC. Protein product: CASSQDRTDSYNEQFF.

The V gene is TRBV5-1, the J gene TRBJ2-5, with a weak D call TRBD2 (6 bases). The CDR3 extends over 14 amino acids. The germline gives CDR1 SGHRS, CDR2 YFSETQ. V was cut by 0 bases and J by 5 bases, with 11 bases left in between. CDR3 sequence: CASSLDKGRETQYF. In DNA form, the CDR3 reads TGCGCCAGCAGCTTGGATAAAGGGAGGGAGACCCAGTACTTC.

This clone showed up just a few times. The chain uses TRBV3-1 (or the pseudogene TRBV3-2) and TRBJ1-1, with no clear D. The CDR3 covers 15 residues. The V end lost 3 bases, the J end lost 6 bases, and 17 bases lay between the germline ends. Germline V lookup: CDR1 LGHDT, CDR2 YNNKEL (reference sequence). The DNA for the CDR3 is TGTGCCAGCAGCCACCGAAGAGGGCTCGGGGCTGAAGCTTTCTTT. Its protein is CASSHRRGLGAEAFF.

CDR3: CASSSTGIYGYTF. In DNA, the CDR3 is TGTGCCAGCAGTTCGACAGGGATCTATGGCTACACCTTC. The genes are TRBV28 and TRBJ1-2; 7 nucleotides match TRBD1. This CDR3 has 13 residues. The V gene's germline CDR1 is MDHEN and CDR2 SYDVKM. Trimming removed 4 bases from V and 4 bases from J; junction bases left unmatched: 3.